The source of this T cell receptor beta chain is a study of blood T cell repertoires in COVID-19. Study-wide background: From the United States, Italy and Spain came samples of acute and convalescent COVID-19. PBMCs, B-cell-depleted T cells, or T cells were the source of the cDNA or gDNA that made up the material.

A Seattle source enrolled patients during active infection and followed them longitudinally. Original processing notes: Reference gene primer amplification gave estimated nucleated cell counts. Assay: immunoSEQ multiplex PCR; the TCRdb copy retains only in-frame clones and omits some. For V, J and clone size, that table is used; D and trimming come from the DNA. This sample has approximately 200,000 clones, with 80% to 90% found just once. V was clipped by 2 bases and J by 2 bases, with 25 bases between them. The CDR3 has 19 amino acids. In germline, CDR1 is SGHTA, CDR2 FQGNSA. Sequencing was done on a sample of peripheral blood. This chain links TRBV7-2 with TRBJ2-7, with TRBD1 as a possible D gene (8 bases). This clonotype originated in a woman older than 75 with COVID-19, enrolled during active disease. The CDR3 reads CASSLTLPGGTGQTYEQYF. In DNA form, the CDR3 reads TGTGCCAGCAGCTTAACTCTGCCCGGGGGGACAGGCCAAACCTACGAGCAGTACTTC.